The present TCR beta chain was sequenced within a study of CD8+ T cells in alopecia areata. cDNA prepared by RNA extraction and subsequent reverse transcription served as the template for sequencing. Only in-frame clones appear in the TCRdb table, and some are missing; sequencing was by immunoSEQ multiplex PCR. The sample lists a few hundred thousand clones; roughly 50% were seen once. The authors sorted CD4+ and CD8+ T cells from PBMCs. In the case of this clone: The antigen is not known. The same CDR3 can be traced to other DNA sequences in this sample.

The germline gives CDR1 SQVTM, CDR2 ANQGSEA. The CDR3 has 13 residues. V shed 7 bases, J shed 4 bases, and the junction held 8 bases outside the gene matches. General study findings and limits: TCR sharing was clearer in mice than between patients, perhaps partly owing to patient HLA diversity. Normal-skin resident alphabeta T cells also appear among scalp sample sequences. Lesional scalp, notably in alopecia totalis/universalis, had clonality above that of normal scalp.

Sequencing input: CD8+ T cells sorted from blood. The sequence was collected from a human donor in good health. The chain uses TRBV29-1 and TRBJ1-2; 8 bases map to TRBD1. Here the CDR3 reads CSALGQGAYGYTF. As DNA, the CDR3 is TGCAGCGCGCTGGGGCAGGGGGCCTATGGCTACACCTTC.